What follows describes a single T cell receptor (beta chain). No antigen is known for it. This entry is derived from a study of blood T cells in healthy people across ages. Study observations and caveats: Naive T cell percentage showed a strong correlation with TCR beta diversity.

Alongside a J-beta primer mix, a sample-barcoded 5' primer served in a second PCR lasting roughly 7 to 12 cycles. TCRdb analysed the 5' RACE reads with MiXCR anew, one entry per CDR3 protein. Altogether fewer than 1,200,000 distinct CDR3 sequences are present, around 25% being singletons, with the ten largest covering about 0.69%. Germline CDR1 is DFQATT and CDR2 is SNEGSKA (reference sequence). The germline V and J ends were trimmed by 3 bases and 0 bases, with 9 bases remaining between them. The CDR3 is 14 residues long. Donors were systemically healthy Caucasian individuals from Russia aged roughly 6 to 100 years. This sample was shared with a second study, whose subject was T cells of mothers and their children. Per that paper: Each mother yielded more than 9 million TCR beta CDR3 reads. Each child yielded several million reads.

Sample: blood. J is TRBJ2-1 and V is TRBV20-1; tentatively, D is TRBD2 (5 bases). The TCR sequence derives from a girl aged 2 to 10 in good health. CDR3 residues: CSARRRSSYNEQFF. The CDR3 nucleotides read TGCAGTGCTAGGAGGAGGTCCTCCTACAATGAGCAGTTCTTC.